Following are 29 T cell receptor beta chains from one sample sequenced in a study of T cell responses to AZD1222 COVID-19 vaccine. This table comes from immunoSEQ multiplex PCR, and its TCRdb copy is limited to in-frame clones, with some not included. The sample lists 100,000 or so clones; around 86% were seen once. Sequenced material: peripheral blood, taken on day 0 of AZD1222 vaccination. These receptors were obtained from an adult in good health.

The chain joins TRBV30 to TRBJ1-3; D gene unclear. The V gene lost 3 bases and the J gene lost 0 bases, with 6 bases spanning the gap. The CDR3 is 13 residues long. The V gene's germline CDR1 is GTSNPN and CDR2 SVGIG (reference sequence). The CDR3 sequence: CAWSSFSGNTIYF. In nucleotides, the CDR3 is TGTGCCTGGAGCTCCTTCTCTGGAAACACCATATATTTT.

The V and J genes are TRBV19 and TRBJ2-5; D gene uncertain. Looked up from germline, CDR1 is LNHDA and CDR2 is SQIVND (reference sequence). Trimming took 5 bases from V and 1 from J, leaving 11 bases between them. The CDR3 is 14 residues long. CDR3 residues: CASSPSGSQETQYF. DNA for the CDR3: TGTGCCAGTAGTCCTTCGGGCAGCCAAGAGACCCAGTACTTC.

The rearrangement links TRBV10-1 to TRBJ2-1; no definite D call. CDR1 and CDR2 (germline): WNHNN, SYGVQD (reference sequence). The CDR3 extends over 13 amino acids. Trimming pared 5 bases from V and 6 bases from J, leaving 11 bases between. The DNA for the CDR3 is TGCGCCAGCAGTTACGGCGGTAGCAATGAGCAGTTCTTC. Translation: CASSYGGSNEQFF.

This chain uses TRBV12-3 or TRBV12-4 with TRBJ1-1; TRBD1 is a possible D gene (5 bases). Trimming removed 7 bases at V and 3 bases at J, with 9 bases between. The length of the CDR3 is 12 residues. DNA for the CDR3: TGTGCCAGCAACTGGGGGGACACTGAAGCTTTCTTT. Translated, it gives CASNWGDTEAFF.

This clone has more than one count but fewer than ten. The V and J genes are TRBV13 and TRBJ2-2; TRBD1 matches 8 bases. The CDR3 length is 16 residues. Germline loops: CDR1 PRHDT, CDR2 FYEKMQ (reference sequence). Trimming at V came to 4 bases and at J to 2 bases, leaving 6 bases not matched to a gene. The CDR3 nucleotides are TGTGCCAGCAGCTCTAGGACAGGGTTCAACACCGGGGAGCTGTTTTTT. The encoded protein is CASSSRTGFNTGELFF. The full variable domain, rest sourced from reference TRBV13 and TRBJ2-2, is AAGVIQSPRHLIKEKRETATLKCYPIPRHDTVYWYQQGPGQDPQFLISFYEKMQSDKGSIPDRFSAQQFSDYHSELNMSSLELGDSALYFCASSSRTGFNTGELFFGEGSRLTVL.

The chain is built from TRBV14 and TRBJ2-1; 12 nucleotides align to TRBD1. The germline CDR1 and CDR2 sequences are SGHDN and FVKESK. The CDR3 runs to 14 residues. Trimming at V came to 5 bases and at J to 8 bases, leaving 4 bases not matched to a gene. The CDR3 spells CASSNRDRGHEQFF. As DNA, the CDR3 is TGTGCCAGCAGCAACCGGGACAGGGGGCATGAGCAGTTCTTC.

The chain links TRBV4-1 to TRBJ1-2; 7 nucleotides agree with TRBD1. In germline, CDR1 is MGHRA, CDR2 YSYEKL. V trimming: 4 bases; J trimming: 4 bases; junction bases outside the gene matches: 6. The CDR3 has 14 residues. CDR3 bases: TGCGCCAGCAGCCGGCAGGACAGGCCCTATGGCTACACCTTC. Translation: CASSRQDRPYGYTF.

In its sample, this clone is large. The rearrangement joins TRBV11-3 to TRBJ2-1; TRBD1 aligns across 10 bases. V dropped 4 bases and J dropped 0; count of bases not matched to a gene: 3. CDR3 length: 16 amino acids. Germline CDR1 reads SGHNT; CDR2 reads YENEEA. The CDR3 DNA is TGTGCCAGCAGCTCCCGGGACAGGGGCTCCTACAATGAGCAGTTCTTC. Protein product: CASSSRDRGSYNEQFF.

The rearrangement links TRBV19 to TRBJ2-7; 11 nucleotides match TRBD1. Germline assignment: CDR1 LNHDA and CDR2 SQIVND (reference sequence). The CDR3 has 15 residues. V lost 3 bases and J lost 1; bases outside the gene matches: 2. As DNA, the CDR3 is TGTGCCAGTAGTATGGGGACAGGGGGATCCTACGAGCAGTACTTC. Amino acid sequence: CASSMGTGGSYEQYF.

The V and J genes are TRBV19 and TRBJ2-7, with TRBD1 matching 11 bases. Germline lookup yields CDR1 LNHDA and CDR2 SQIVND (reference sequence). Trimming at V came to 3 bases and at J to 1 base, leaving 8 bases not matched to a gene. The length of the CDR3 is 17 residues. The CDR3 DNA reads as TGTGCCAGTAGTATGGGACAGGGGGTGGCAGCTTCCTACGAGCAGTACTTC. It is translated as CASSMGQGVAASYEQYF.

The CDR3 is CASSRFAGGTDTQYF. The DNA for the CDR3 is TGTGCCAGCAGCCGTTTCGCAGGGGGGACAGATACGCAGTATTTT. V gene TRBV7-2 combines with J gene TRBJ2-3, with a possible D match to TRBD1 (7 bases). This CDR3 region has 15 residues. Trimming shortened V by 5 bases and J by 3 bases, and 15 bases separated the two germline ends. Germline V gives CDR1 SGHTA, CDR2 FQGNSA.

The V gene is TRBV19, the J gene TRBJ1-5, with a tentative D call TRBD1 (6 bases). This CDR3 is built from 13 residues. Germline values: CDR1 LNHDA, CDR2 SQIVND (reference sequence). V dropped 2 bases and J dropped 7 bases, with 9 bases sitting between them. The CDR3 DNA is TGTGCCAGTAGTATACAGGGGCACCAGCCCCAGCATTTT. It encodes CASSIQGHQPQHF.

This clone came up once. CDR3 DNA sequence: TGTGCCAGCAGTTACGGGAATGTAAACACCGGGGAGCTGTTTTTT. Its translation: CASSYGNVNTGELFF. The rearrangement uses TRBV6-2 or TRBV6-3 and TRBJ2-2; D is undetermined. The CDR3 length is 15 residues. V lost 2 bases and J 2 bases, leaving 9 bases between the germline ends. Germline CDR1 MNHEY, CDR2 SVGEGT.

J is TRBJ2-7 and V is TRBV10-3; D is uncertain. Germline CDR1 and CDR2: ENHRY and SYGVKD. The V end lost 6 bases, the J end lost 3 bases, and 12 bases lay between the germline ends. CDR3 length equals 13 residues. The DNA of the CDR3 is TGTGCCATCAGCGGTAACGTTGACTACGAGCAGTACTTC. Translating it yields CAISGNVDYEQYF.

The V call is TRBV21-1, the J call TRBJ2-3; TRBD2, the D gene given by the table, was not confirmed from the DNA. TRBV21-1 is a documented pseudogene. The length of the CDR3 is 15 residues. The CDR3 sequence: CASSKRLDRTDTQYF. CDR3 in DNA: TGTGCCAGCAGCAAAAGGCTAGACCGCACAGATACGCAGTATTTT.

The chain employs TRBV6-2 or TRBV6-3 and TRBJ1-1; D not certain. CDR1 is MNHEY, CDR2 SVGEGT, per germline. The CDR3 runs to 12 residues. Trimming took 4 bases from V and 5 from J, leaving 8 bases between them. The CDR3 sequence is CASSLLGTEAFF. CDR3 nucleotides: TGTGCCAGCAGTTTGTTGGGGACTGAAGCTTTCTTT.

This clone showed up just a few times. The J gene is TRBJ2-2, the V gene TRBV11-3, with D possibly TRBD2 on 6 matching bases. There are 17 residues in the CDR3. The V end lost 6 bases, the J end lost 1 base, and 18 bases lay between the germline ends. Germline CDR1 reads SGHNT; CDR2 reads YENEEA. DNA of the CDR3: TGTGCCAGCAGAAGAGCTGGGGCGGGAAGGAACACCGGGGAGCTGTTTTTT. Encoded protein: CASRRAGAGRNTGELFF.

V is TRBV6-5 and J is TRBJ2-5, with a weak D call TRBD2 (5 bases). There are 13 residues in the CDR3. Germline V gene sequence: CDR1 MNHEY, CDR2 SVGAGI. Trimming removed 6 bases from V and 4 bases from J, with 12 bases in between. Written as DNA, the CDR3 is TGTGCCAGCAGCGTTCCTGGAGGAGAGACCCAGTACTTC. The encoded protein is CASSVPGGETQYF.

V and J are TRBV29-1 and TRBJ2-5; D unresolved. V was shortened by 7 bases and J by 5 bases, with 14 bases between the two germline ends. The CDR3 length is 12 residues. CDR1 SQVTM and CDR2 ANQGSEA come from the germline V gene. The CDR3 DNA sequence: TGCAGCGCCGGTTCCGCTCTGGAGACCCAGTACTTC. Residues: CSAGSALETQYF.

V is TRBV6-5 and J is TRBJ2-1; D possibly matches TRBD1 or TRBD2 (6 bases each). Germline lookup yields CDR1 MNHEY and CDR2 SVGAGI. CDR3 size: 15 residues. V was cut by 7 bases and J by 0 bases, with 13 bases left in between. The CDR3 bases are TGTGCCAGCAAGGAGGGGGTTAGCTCCTACAATGAGCAGTTCTTC. It yields the protein CASKEGVSSYNEQFF.

On this clone: A junction end diverges from the germline sequence, so it may reflect a read error. The rearrangement links TRBV5-6 to TRBJ2-5, with TRBD1 identical over 11 bases. Germline V gene data show CDR1 as SGHDT and CDR2 as YYEEEE. The CDR3 has 15 residues. CDR3 protein: CASSWTGGHQETQYF. The CDR3 DNA reads TGTGCCAGCAGCTGGACAGGGGGCCACCAAGAAACCCAGTACTTC.

V is TRBV7-2 and J is TRBJ1-5, with D uncertain. This CDR3 comprises 13 residues. Germline CDR1 SGHTA, CDR2 FQGNSA. V was clipped by 4 bases and J by 5 bases, with 9 bases between them. Here the CDR3 reads CASSSTDDQPQHF. The CDR3 region has the DNA TGTGCCAGCAGCTCGACTGACGATCAGCCCCAGCATTTT.

V usage is TRBV9 and J usage is TRBJ1-1, with D possibly TRBD1 on 5 matching bases. Per germline, CDR1 SGDLS and CDR2 YYNGEE. The CDR3 spans 13 residues. V lost 5 bases to trimming and J lost 4 bases, with 12 bases between them. CDR3 loop: CASSIQGGTEAFF. The DNA of the CDR3 is TGTGCCAGCAGTATTCAGGGAGGCACTGAAGCTTTCTTT.

The rearrangement links TRBV12-3 or TRBV12-4 to TRBJ2-1; TRBD2 matches at 10 bases. Germline trimming cut 6 bases from V and 7 bases from J; bases unmatched to any gene: 3. The CDR3 loop spans 13 amino acids. CDR3 coding DNA: TGTGCCAGCAGCTATAGCGGGGGGAATGAGCAGTTCTTC. This encodes CASSYSGGNEQFF.

J is TRBJ1-6 and V is TRBV30; D uncertain. Germline CDR1 is GTSNPN and CDR2 is SVGIG (reference sequence). With 5 bases removed from V and 7 bases from J, the gap between germline ends came to 9 bases. This CDR3 comprises 12 residues. CDR3 sequence reads: CAWGIPNSPLHF. The CDR3 coding sequence is TGTGCCTGGGGAATCCCCAATTCACCCCTCCACTTT.

V is TRBV27 and J is TRBJ1-2; TRBD1 agrees at 10 bases. Losses at the gene ends were 5 bases for V and 7 bases for J; bases not matched to a gene: 4. Germline CDR1 MNHEY, CDR2 SMNVEV (reference sequence). The CDR3 extends over 13 amino acids. DNA for the CDR3: TGTGCCAGCAGTATGACAGGGGGCCTTGGCTACACCTTC. The encoded protein is CASSMTGGLGYTF.

A few counts support this clone. This chain uses TRBV7-6 with TRBJ2-7; D not resolved. The CDR3 loop spans 13 amino acids. Germline CDR1 and CDR2: SGHVS and FNYEAQ. V lost 0 bases, J lost 1 base, and 4 bases lay in between. Written as DNA, the CDR3 is TGTGCCAGCAGCTTAGCTGCTTCCTACGAGCAGTACTTC. This codes for CASSLAASYEQYF. Based on the CDR3 plus reference TRBV7-6 and TRBJ2-7, the full variable domain is GAGVSQSPRYKVTKRGQDVALRCDPISGHVSLYWYRQALGQGPEFLTYFNYEAQQDKSGLPNDRFSAERPEGSISTLTIQRTEQRDSAMYRCASSLAASYEQYFGPGTRLTVT.

This clone was picked up a small number of times. This chain connects TRBV9 to TRBJ1-1, with D hard to call. Trimming shortened V by 0 bases and J by 4 bases, and 13 bases separated the two germline ends. The CDR3 has 15 amino acids. Germline V gene data show CDR1 as SGDLS and CDR2 as YYNGEE. DNA for the CDR3: TGTGCCAGCAGCGTAGGGGCCTTGGGGAGCACTGAAGCTTTCTTT. This sequence encodes CASSVGALGSTEAFF.

Written as DNA, the CDR3 is TGTGCCAGCAGTTACGACGGCAACAACCCCGAGGGCTACACCTTC. Its translation is CASSYDGNNPEGYTF. The chain uses TRBV6-5 and TRBJ1-2; D is ambiguous. The V gene's germline CDR1 is MNHEY and CDR2 SVGAGI. Trimming cost V 2 bases and J 8 bases, with 18 bases left between them. The CDR3 is made up of 15 amino acids.